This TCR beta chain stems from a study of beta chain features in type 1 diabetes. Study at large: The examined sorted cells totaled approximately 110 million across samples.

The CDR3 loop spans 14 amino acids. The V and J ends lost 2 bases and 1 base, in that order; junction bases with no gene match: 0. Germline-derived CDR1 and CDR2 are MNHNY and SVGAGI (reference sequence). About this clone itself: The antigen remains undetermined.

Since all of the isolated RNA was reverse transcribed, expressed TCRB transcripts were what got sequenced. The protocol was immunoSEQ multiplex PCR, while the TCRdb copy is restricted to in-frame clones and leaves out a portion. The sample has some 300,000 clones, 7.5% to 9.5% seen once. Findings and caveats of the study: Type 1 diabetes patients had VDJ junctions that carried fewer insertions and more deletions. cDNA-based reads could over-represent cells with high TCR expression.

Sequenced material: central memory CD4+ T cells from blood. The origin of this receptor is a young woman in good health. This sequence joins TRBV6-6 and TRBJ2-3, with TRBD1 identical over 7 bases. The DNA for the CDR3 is TGTGCCAGCAGTTACAGGGGGCGCACAGATACGCAGTATTTT. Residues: CASSYRGRTDTQYF.